This T cell receptor beta chain was sequenced for a study of blood T cells in healthy people across ages. Study in general: There was about one barcoded beta molecule captured by template switching per two T cells.

A remark on this clonotype: No antigen is known for it.

Study-level findings and limits: When set beside aged donors, long-lived donors presented more naive CD4+ cells and higher diversity.

Sample-barcoded 5' priming and a J-beta primer mix drove a second PCR of 7 to 11 cycles. Every cDNA molecule carried a tag from a template-switch adaptor bearing 12 random nucleotides. TCRdb passed the 5' RACE reads through MiXCR, listing each CDR3 protein once. The sample has roughly 680,000 distinct CDR3 sequences, over 40% seen once; the top ten hold less than 15%. The sequenced sample was blood. This TCR came from a woman of 80 years or more in good health.

The CDR3, as DNA: TGCAGTGCTAGAGATCTGTTTACTAGCGGGGGGACGAGCTCCTACGAGCAGTACTTC. Translating it yields CSARDLFTSGGTSSYEQYF. The V gene is TRBV20-1, the J gene TRBJ2-7; 12 nucleotides agree with TRBD2. J lost 0 bases, V lost 0 bases, and 12 bases had no gene match. Germline assignment: CDR1 DFQATT and CDR2 SNEGSKA (reference sequence). This CDR3 comprises 19 residues.